The present T cell receptor (beta chain) was sequenced within a study of spatial heterogeneity in lung cancer. This sample's time point: sample taken at primary tumor resection. Patients with untreated early-stage non-small cell lung cancer, numbering 72, were the donors. Each TCR cDNA molecule carried a unique molecular identifier. TCRdb re-derived calls from the 5' RACE reads in MiXCR, one entry per CDR3 protein. The data contain about 13,000 distinct CDR3 sequences, approximately 5.6% of them seen just once; the ten biggest clones take up around 10%. Study results and limitations: Coverage of tumor T cells was estimated at 6% to 7% for alpha chains and under 15% for beta chains. Expanded intratumoral alpha and beta TCR counts tracked tumor mutation counts.

CDR1 and CDR2 (germline): SQVTM, ANQGSEA. V gave up 3 bases and J gave up 2 bases, with 8 bases separating them. The CDR3 is 13 residues long. There are many counts of this clonotype. Its antigen is not known. For a library built for alpha chains, this beta chain is a stray read; little rests on its size. The chain uses TRBV29-1 and TRBJ2-1, with D perhaps matching TRBD1 (5 bases). The sequencing here drew on lung tumor tissue, taken at surgery. This sequence was found in a female donor with early-stage non-small cell lung cancer. The CDR3 spells CSVDRVPYNEQFF. The CDR3, as DNA: TGCAGCGTTGACAGGGTACCCTACAATGAGCAGTTCTTC.